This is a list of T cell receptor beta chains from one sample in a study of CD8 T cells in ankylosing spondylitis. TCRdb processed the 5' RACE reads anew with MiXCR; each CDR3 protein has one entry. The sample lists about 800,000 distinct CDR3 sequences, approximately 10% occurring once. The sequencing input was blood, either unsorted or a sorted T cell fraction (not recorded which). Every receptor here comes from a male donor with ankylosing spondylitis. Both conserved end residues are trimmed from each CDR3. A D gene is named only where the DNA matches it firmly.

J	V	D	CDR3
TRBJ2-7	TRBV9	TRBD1	ASSLRDRVSYEQY
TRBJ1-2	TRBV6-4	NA	ASSESADPNYGYT
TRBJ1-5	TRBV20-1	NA	SARSAPQWPQH
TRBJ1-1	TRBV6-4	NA	ASSAGPRNTEAF
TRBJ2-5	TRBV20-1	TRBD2	SAIIAGSQETQY
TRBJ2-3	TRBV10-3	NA	AALGHSGTDTQY
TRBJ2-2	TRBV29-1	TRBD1	SARTGGRAGELF
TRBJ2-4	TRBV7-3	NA	ASSSGPPADLAKNIQY
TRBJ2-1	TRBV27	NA	ASSFGVRAGFYEQF
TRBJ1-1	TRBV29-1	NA	SAGRLTKNTEAF
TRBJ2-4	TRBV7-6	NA	ASSHQGNIQY
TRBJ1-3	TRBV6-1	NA	ASRRYRDPGNTIY
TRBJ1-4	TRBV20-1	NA	SASAGRGEKLF
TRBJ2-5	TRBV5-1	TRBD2	ASSLRSSGEETQY
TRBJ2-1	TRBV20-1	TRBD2	SAPTLAPSSYNEQF
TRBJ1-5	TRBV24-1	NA	ATSDVNQPQH
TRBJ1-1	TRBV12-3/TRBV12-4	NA	ASSFLVNTEAF
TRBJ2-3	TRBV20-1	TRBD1	SAPDRASTDTQY
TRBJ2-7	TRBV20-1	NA	SASNLHPYEQY
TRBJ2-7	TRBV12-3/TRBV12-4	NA	ASSRTSGHGQYEQY
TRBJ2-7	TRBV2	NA	ASKMDSYEQY
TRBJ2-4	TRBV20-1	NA	SASFLAKNIQY
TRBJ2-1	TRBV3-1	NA	ASSQGRAGEQF
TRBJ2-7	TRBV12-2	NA	ASRLCQGAFYYYEQY
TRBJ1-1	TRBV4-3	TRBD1	ASSQDGTGSEAF